The 4 T cell receptor beta chains in this list originate from one sample, sequenced in a study of Graves' ophthalmopathy and Graves' hyperthyroidism. RNA transcripts were the source from which TCR beta CDR3 regions were amplified. First-round RT-PCR with HTBI primers preceded a second-round multiplex PCR. TCRdb itself ran the multiplex PCR reads through MiXCR, one entry per CDR3 protein. The profile shows almost 750,000 distinct CDR3 sequences, roughly 40% of them singletons. Source material: peripheral blood. The receptors come from an adult man with Graves' ophthalmopathy.

The chain couples TRBV25-1 to TRBJ2-5; D gene uncertain. V was trimmed by 5 bases and J by 2 bases, leaving 9 bases between them. CDR1 and CDR2 from the germline V gene are MGHDK and SYGVNS. This CDR3 is built from 13 residues. CDR3 DNA sequence: TGTGCCAGCAGTTGGGCCAGGCAAGAGACCCAGTACTTC. Translation gives CASSWARQETQYF.

Written as DNA, the CDR3 is TGTGCCAGCTCACTCCCCGGGATGGGCCCGACCTACGAGCAGTACTTC. Protein product: CASSLPGMGPTYEQYF. The V gene is TRBV11-1, the J gene TRBJ2-7; a weak D match, TRBD2 (5 bases). Looked up from germline, CDR1 is SGHAT and CDR2 is FQDESV (reference sequence). Trimming left V 8 bases short and J 2 bases short, with 22 bases between. The CDR3 contains 16 residues.

This clonotype was counted at least ten times. The V and J genes are TRBV2 and TRBJ2-7, with TRBD2 matching 11 bases. The germline gives CDR1 SNHLY, CDR2 FYNNEI. The V and J ends lost 6 bases and 4 bases, in that order; junction bases with no gene match: 8. The CDR3 length is 15 residues. Here the CDR3 reads CASRPTSGRGYEQYF. CDR3 DNA: TGTGCCAGCAGGCCCACTAGCGGGAGAGGGTACGAGCAGTACTTC.

This clonotype was observed a few times. A read error may account for a junction end that differs from germline. The chain employs TRBV5-1 and TRBJ2-5; D possibly corresponds to TRBD2 (5 bases). This CDR3 spans 13 amino acids. The V gene's germline CDR1 is SGHRS and CDR2 YFSETQ. CDR3 sequence (DNA): TGCGCCAGCAGCCCCGGGGTAGAGGAGACCCAGTCCTTC. Protein product: CASSPGVEETQSF.